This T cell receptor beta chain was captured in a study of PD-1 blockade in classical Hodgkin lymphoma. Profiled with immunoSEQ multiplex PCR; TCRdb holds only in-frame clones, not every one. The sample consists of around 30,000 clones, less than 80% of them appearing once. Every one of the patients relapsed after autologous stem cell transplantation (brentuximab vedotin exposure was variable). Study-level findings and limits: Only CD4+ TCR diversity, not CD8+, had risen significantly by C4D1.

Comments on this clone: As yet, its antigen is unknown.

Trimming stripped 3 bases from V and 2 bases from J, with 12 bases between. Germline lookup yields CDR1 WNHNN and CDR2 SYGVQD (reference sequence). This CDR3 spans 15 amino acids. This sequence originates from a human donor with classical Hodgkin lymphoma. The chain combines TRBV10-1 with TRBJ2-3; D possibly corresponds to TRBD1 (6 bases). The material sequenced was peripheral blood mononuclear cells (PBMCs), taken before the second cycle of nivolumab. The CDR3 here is CASSDPQGPTDTQYF. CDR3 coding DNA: TGCGCCAGCAGTGATCCTCAGGGGCCCACAGATACGCAGTATTTT.